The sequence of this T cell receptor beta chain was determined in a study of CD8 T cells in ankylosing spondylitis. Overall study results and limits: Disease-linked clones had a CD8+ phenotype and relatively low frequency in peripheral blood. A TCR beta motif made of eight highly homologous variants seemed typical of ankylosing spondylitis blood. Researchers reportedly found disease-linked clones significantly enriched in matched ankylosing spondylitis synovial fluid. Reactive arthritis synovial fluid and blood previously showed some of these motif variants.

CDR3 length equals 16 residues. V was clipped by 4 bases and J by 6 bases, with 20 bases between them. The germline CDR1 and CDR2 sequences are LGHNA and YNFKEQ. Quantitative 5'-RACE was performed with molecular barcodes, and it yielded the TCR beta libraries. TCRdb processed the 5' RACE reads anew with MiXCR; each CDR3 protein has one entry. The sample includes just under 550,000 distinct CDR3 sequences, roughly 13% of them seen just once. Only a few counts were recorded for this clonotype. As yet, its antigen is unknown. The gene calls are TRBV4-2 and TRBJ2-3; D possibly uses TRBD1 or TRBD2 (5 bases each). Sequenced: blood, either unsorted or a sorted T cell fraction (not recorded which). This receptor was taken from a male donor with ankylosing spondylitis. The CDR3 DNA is TGTGCCAGCAGCCTAATCGGGACGCACACATCGGATACGCAGTATTTT. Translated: CASSLIGTHTSDTQYF.